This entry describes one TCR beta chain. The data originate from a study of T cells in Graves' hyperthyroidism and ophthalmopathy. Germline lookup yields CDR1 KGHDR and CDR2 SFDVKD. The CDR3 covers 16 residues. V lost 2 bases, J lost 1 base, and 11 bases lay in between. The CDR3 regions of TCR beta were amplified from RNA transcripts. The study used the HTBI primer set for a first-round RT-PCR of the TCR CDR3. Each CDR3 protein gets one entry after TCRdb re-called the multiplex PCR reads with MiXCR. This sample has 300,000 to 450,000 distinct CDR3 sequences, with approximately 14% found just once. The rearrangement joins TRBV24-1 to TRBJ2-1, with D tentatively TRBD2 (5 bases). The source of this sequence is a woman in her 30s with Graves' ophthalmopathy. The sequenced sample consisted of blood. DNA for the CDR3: TGTGCCACCAGTGATTCCGGGATCCAATCCTACAATGAGCAGTTCTTC. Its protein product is CATSDSGIQSYNEQFF.